This passage covers 27 T cell receptor beta chains from one sample sequenced in a study of vaccination and CD4 T cells after COVID-19. The Oncomine TCR Beta short-read assay generated sequence data from the DNA of cultured CD4+ T cells. One entry per CDR3 protein results from TCRdb running MiXCR on the PCR reads. The sample carries some 23,000 distinct CDR3 sequences, approximately 41% recorded once. Time point noted: late sampling 161 to 241 days after vaccination in a few convalescent patients. The treatment is: approximately 11-day PBMC culture with coronavirus spike peptide pools or control peptides (ViraFEST assay). No antigens are known for them. Sequences were derived from CD4+ T cells from blood, cultured in vitro, sampled about 7 months after SARS-CoV-2 vaccination. The origin of the receptors is a human donor who had recovered from COVID-19.

This clonotype has only a few counts. J is TRBJ2-5 and V is TRBV7-2; D unresolved. The V gene's germline CDR1 is SGHTA and CDR2 FQGNSA. The CDR3 runs to 13 residues. The V end was cut by 7 bases, the J end by 2 bases, with 11 bases between. CDR3 region: CASTKQRQETQYF. CDR3 DNA sequence: TGTGCCAGCACCAAACAAAGACAAGAGACCCAGTACTTC.

A word on this clonotype: At one boundary the junction diverges from the germline segment, which might be a read error. V is TRBV7-6 and J is TRBJ2-7, with D possibly being TRBD1 (6 bases). Germline loops: CDR1 SGHVS, CDR2 FNYEAQ. The CDR3 totals 16 residues. CDR3 loop: CASRALGHIVTYKQYF. The CDR3 DNA reads as TGTGCCAGCAGGGCCTTGGGACACATAGTCACCTACAAGCAGTACTTC.

This clonotype showed up just a few times. The chain joins TRBV28 to TRBJ2-3; a weak D match, TRBD2 (6 bases). The CDR3 has 15 residues. Per the germline V gene, CDR1 is MDHEN and CDR2 is SYDVKM. The V and J ends lost 10 bases and 0 bases respectively, with 17 bases between them. CDR3 bases: TGTGCCACCCTCCGGGGCGGGACCAGCACAGATACGCAGTATTTT. Translation gives CATLRGGTSTDTQYF.

The J gene is TRBJ2-5, the V gene TRBV7-2, with TRBD2 identical over 10 bases. The junction had 3 bases not matched to a gene; V was cut back by 4 bases and J by 4 bases. The CDR3 spans 14 residues. Germline-derived CDR1 and CDR2 are SGHTA and FQGNSA. The CDR3 here is CASSWSSGRETQYF. CDR3 coding DNA: TGTGCCAGCAGCTGGTCTAGCGGGAGAGAGACCCAGTACTTC.

V is TRBV4-1 and J is TRBJ2-1, with D possibly TRBD2 on 5 matching bases. Germline values: CDR1 MGHRA, CDR2 YSYEKL. CDR3 length equals 13 residues. The V end lost 4 bases, the J end lost 8 bases, and 12 bases lay between the germline ends. The CDR3 DNA reads as TGCGCCAGCAGCCCTCCCCTGGGAGATGAGCAGTTCTTC. Translation: CASSPPLGDEQFF.

This clonotype came up a few times. The chain combines TRBV20-1 with TRBJ2-3; D gene ambiguous. The V end was cut by 7 bases, the J end by 0 bases, with 23 bases between. CDR1 and CDR2 (germline): DFQATT, SNEGSKA (reference sequence). The CDR3 consists of 17 residues. This chain's CDR3 is CSEVDRHDKPSTDTQYF. Here the CDR3 DNA reads TGCAGTGAGGTAGACCGGCACGACAAGCCTAGCACAGATACGCAGTATTTT.

J is TRBJ2-5 and V is TRBV6-1; 8 bases map to TRBD1. V trimming: 0 bases; J trimming: 4 bases; junction bases outside the gene matches: 4. This CDR3 has 15 amino acids. Germline CDR1 reads MNHNS; CDR2 reads SASEGT. The CDR3 DNA reads TGTGCCAGCAGTGAAGCTTACGACAGGGGAGAGACCCAGTACTTC. This sequence encodes CASSEAYDRGETQYF.

This clonotype was observed a handful of times. The CDR3 is CASSIGLAPAGETQYF. The DNA for the CDR3 is TGTGCCAGTAGTATAGGACTAGCCCCGGCCGGGGAGACCCAGTACTTC. The chain has TRBV19 and TRBJ2-5; 7 bases map to TRBD2. Germline CDR1 is LNHDA and CDR2 is SQIVND (reference sequence). CDR3 size: 16 residues. V shed 1 base, J shed 5 bases, and the junction held 10 bases outside the gene matches.

The chain links TRBV19 to TRBJ2-7, with D perhaps TRBD1 (5 bases). Germline V CDR1 and CDR2: LNHDA, SQIVND (reference sequence). CDR3 length: 14 residues. Trimming left V 9 bases short and J 0 bases short, with 15 bases between. The CDR3 here is CASTQTVRSYEQYF. The CDR3 nucleotides read TGTGCCAGCACACAGACAGTTCGCTCCTACGAGCAGTACTTC.

This clonotype was counted between two and nine times. The J gene is TRBJ2-2, the V gene TRBV20-1; the D gene is possibly TRBD1 (5 bases). The germline CDR1 and CDR2 sequences are DFQATT and SNEGSKA (reference sequence). The length of the CDR3 is 14 residues. V lost 4 bases to trimming and J lost 0 bases, with 9 bases between them. As DNA, the CDR3 is TGCAGTGCTACCACAGGCGCGAACACCGGGGAGCTGTTTTTT. The encoded protein is CSATTGANTGELFF.

In its sample, this clonotype was seen a few times. The CDR3 DNA reads as TGTGCCAGCCGTCTAGGGGGGGTAAGAGCGGGATACACCGGGGAGCTGTTTTTT. Translating it yields CASRLGGVRAGYTGELFF. The chain has TRBV28 and TRBJ2-2, with D perhaps TRBD2 (7 bases). V lost 8 bases and J lost 3, with 25 bases in between. This CDR3 has 18 residues. CDR1 and CDR2 from the germline V gene are MDHEN and SYDVKM.

This clonotype has a handful of counts. V gene TRBV19 combines with J gene TRBJ2-5; TRBD2 matches 7 bases. The CDR3 is 13 amino acids. J was trimmed by 4 bases and V by 6 bases; bases with no gene match: 5. CDR1 is LNHDA and CDR2 is SQIVND in the germline V gene (reference sequence). The CDR3 bases are TGTGCCAGTAGGGGGGGGTACCGAGAGACCCAGTACTTC. Translation gives CASRGGYRETQYF.

The rearrangement joins TRBV11-2 to TRBJ2-7; D gene uncertain. The CDR3 covers 14 residues. Germline CDR1 and CDR2: SGHAT and FQNNGV. V was clipped by 0 bases and J by 6 bases, with 12 bases between them. This CDR3 is CASSLDQALGEQYF. The CDR3 nucleotides read TGTGCCAGCAGCTTAGACCAGGCTTTGGGCGAGCAGTACTTC.

The rearrangement joins TRBV2 to TRBJ1-5; 7 bases match TRBD1. Germline CDR1 reads SNHLY; CDR2 reads FYNNEI. V was clipped by 6 bases and J by 0 bases; unmatched bases: 5. The CDR3 loop spans 15 amino acids. The CDR3 is CASRPTGYSNQPQHF. The DNA of the CDR3 is TGTGCCAGCAGGCCGACAGGGTATAGCAATCAGCCCCAGCATTTT.

The V call is TRBV12-3 or TRBV12-4, the J call TRBJ1-5; 8 bases line up with TRBD1. J gave up 7 bases and V 6 bases, and 8 bases lay outside the gene matches. The CDR3 has 14 amino acids. In DNA form, the CDR3 reads TGTGCCAGCAGCCCCACAGGGGGTGGGCAGCCCCAGCATTTT. It translates to CASSPTGGGQPQHF.

This clonotype was counted only a few times. The chain carries TRBV10-3 and TRBJ1-5, with D possibly being TRBD1 (5 bases). The CDR3 is 14 amino acids. V shed 10 bases and J shed 0 bases, with 13 bases lying between them. Germline V gene lookup returns CDR1 ENHRY and CDR2 SYGVKD. In nucleotides, the CDR3 is TGTGCCACGGGGCGCTTTAATAGCAATCAGCCCCAGCATTTT. Protein: CATGRFNSNQPQHF.

The table lists this clonotype with a few counts. This chain joins TRBV7-2 and TRBJ2-7; D not resolved. Trimming removed 2 bases at V and 2 bases at J, with 16 bases between. Germline V CDR1 and CDR2: SGHTA, FQGNSA. The CDR3 covers 16 residues. CDR3 nucleotides: TGTGCCAGCAGCTTAAGTTACGATAGGGTGGCCTACGAGCAGTACTTC. Protein product: CASSLSYDRVAYEQYF.

The chain has TRBV11-1 and TRBJ2-3, with TRBD2 identical over 7 bases. The CDR3 totals 16 residues. Trimming removed 4 bases from V and 1 base from J; junction bases left unmatched: 8. CDR1 and CDR2 (germline): SGHAT, FQDESV (reference sequence). CDR3 region: CASSWASGARTDTQYF. The CDR3 DNA follows: TGTGCCAGCAGCTGGGCTAGCGGAGCCCGCACAGATACGCAGTATTTT.

This clonotype was seen a single time. J is TRBJ2-5 and V is TRBV28; a weak D match, TRBD2 (5 bases). V lost 3 bases and J 2 bases, leaving 10 bases between the germline ends. This CDR3 contains 14 residues. The germline CDR1 and CDR2 sequences are MDHEN and SYDVKM. This chain's CDR3 is CASSLSRVQETQYF. CDR3 bases: TGTGCCAGCAGTTTGTCGCGGGTACAAGAGACCCAGTACTTC.

This clonotype came up a few times. This chain uses TRBV20-1 with TRBJ2-5; 7 bases agree with TRBD1. Trimming removed 6 bases from V and 3 bases from J; junction bases left unmatched: 4. The CDR3 has 12 residues. Germline lookup yields CDR1 DFQATT and CDR2 SNEGSKA (reference sequence). The CDR3 nucleotides read TGCAGTGCGACCGGGACAGAAGAGACCCAGTACTTC. This encodes CSATGTEETQYF.

The genes are TRBV20-1 and TRBJ2-3; 9 bases fit TRBD1. The V gene's germline CDR1 is DFQATT and CDR2 SNEGSKA (reference sequence). The CDR3 totals 15 residues. V lost 2 bases and J lost 0; bases outside the gene matches: 3. The DNA for the CDR3 is TGCAGTGCTAGACGACAGGGGGGAAGCACAGATACGCAGTATTTT. This gives the protein CSARRQGGSTDTQYF.

The chain is built from TRBV20-1 and TRBJ2-3; no definite D call. CDR1 is DFQATT and CDR2 is SNEGSKA in the germline V gene (reference sequence). V lost 3 bases, J lost 1 base, and 8 bases lay in between. This CDR3 is built from 13 residues. The CDR3 nucleotides read TGCAGTGCTAGGCGGCGCGGCACAGATACGCAGTATTTT. Translated, it gives CSARRRGTDTQYF.

This clonotype turned up a few times. J is TRBJ2-1 and V is TRBV7-9; 7 bases line up with TRBD1. The germline V gene encodes CDR1 SEHNR and CDR2 FQNEAQ (reference sequence). V lost 5 bases, J lost 3 bases, and 7 bases stayed unmatched. The CDR3 covers 15 residues. CDR3 nucleotides: TGTGCCAGCAGCCCACTCAGGGGGAACTACAATGAGCAGTTCTTC. It specifies CASSPLRGNYNEQFF.

The chain recombines TRBV10-3 with TRBJ2-5, with a tentative D call TRBD2 (6 bases). The CDR3 runs 13 residues. V gave up 4 bases and J gave up 4 bases, with 10 bases separating them. Germline CDR1 reads ENHRY; CDR2 reads SYGVKD. CDR3 coding DNA: TGTGCCATCAGTGGACGGGAGACAGAGACCCAGTACTTC. Translated, it gives CAISGRETETQYF.

This sequence joins TRBV5-5 and TRBJ2-2, with TRBD2 as a possible D gene (5 bases). From germline, CDR1 is SGHKS and CDR2 YYEKEE (reference sequence). The CDR3 contains 15 residues. Trimming took 0 bases from V and 3 from J, leaving 9 bases between them. CDR3 bases: TGTGCCAGCAGCTTGGGGACTGTACACACCGGGGAGCTGTTTTTT. This translates into CASSLGTVHTGELFF.

The chain employs TRBV6-2 or TRBV6-3 and TRBJ1-1, with TRBD1 as a possible D gene (5 bases). Trimming cost V 6 bases and J 1 base, with 6 bases left between them. The CDR3 has 12 amino acids. Germline V gene lookup returns CDR1 MNHEY and CDR2 SVGEGT. The CDR3 coding sequence is TGTGCCAGCAGAACAGGGAACACTGAAGCTTTCTTT. Translating it yields CASRTGNTEAFF.

The rearrangement joins TRBV29-1 to TRBJ2-1, with TRBD2 matching 9 bases. The ends lost 4 bases at V and 9 bases at J; junction bases unmatched: 4. This CDR3 contains 12 residues. Germline V gene lookup returns CDR1 SQVTM and CDR2 ANQGSEA. CDR3 coding DNA: TGCAGCGTTGTTGCGGGAGGGGGTGAGCAGTTCTTC. Translating it yields CSVVAGGGEQFF.